These 26 T cell receptor beta chains originate from one sample sequenced in a study of regulatory T cells in long-lasting Graves disease. Time point noted: newly diagnosed GD, antithyroid drugs for less than 3 months. Preparation of the TCR library used RNA extracted from PBMCs. Investigators prepared the TCR beta libraries by applying iRepertoire HTBI primers and Arm-PCR of CDR3 regions. TCRdb analysed the multiplex PCR reads with MiXCR anew, one entry per CDR3 protein. This sample has about 420,000 distinct CDR3 sequences, with around 17% found just once. The data were also submitted as part of a second study, on T cells in Graves' hyperthyroidism and ophthalmopathy.

The source material was peripheral blood mononuclear cells (PBMCs), sampled at new diagnosis, from a patient treated with antithyroid drugs. The receptor set was obtained from a young woman with Graves disease.

This clonotype was detected ten times or more. This chain connects TRBV5-5 to TRBJ1-4; TRBD1 is a possible D gene (5 bases). Trimming removed 3 bases from V and 10 bases from J, with 10 bases in between. The CDR3 has 12 amino acids. Per germline, CDR1 SGHKS and CDR2 YYEKEE (reference sequence). In DNA form, the CDR3 reads TGTGCCAGCAGCTCCCCCGGGGGAAAACTGTTTTTT. Encoded protein: CASSSPGGKLFF.

This clonotype was detected many times. The rearrangement uses TRBV29-1 and TRBJ1-5; TRBD1 matches 8 bases. This CDR3 comprises 14 residues. Trimming at V came to 4 bases and at J to 5 bases, leaving 7 bases not matched to a gene. The germline gives CDR1 SQVTM, CDR2 ANQGSEA. As DNA, the CDR3 is TGCAGCGTTGTTTTGGACAGGGTCGATCAGCCCCAGCATTTT. Translated: CSVVLDRVDQPQHF.

The CDR3: CASSAVNAGPNTGELFF. The CDR3 DNA is TGTGCCAGCAGCGCCGTGAACGCGGGGCCGAACACCGGGGAGCTGTTTTTT. The V call is TRBV2, the J call TRBJ2-2, with D perhaps matching TRBD2 (6 bases). This CDR3 has 17 amino acids. CDR1 and CDR2 (germline): SNHLY, FYNNEI. The germline V and J ends were trimmed by 6 bases and 0 bases, with 17 bases remaining between them. Drawing the rest from reference TRBV2 and TRBJ2-2, the complete variable domain is EPEVTQTPSHQVTQMGQEVILRCVPISNHLYFYWYRQILGQKVEFLVSFYNNEISEKSEIFDDQFSVERPDGSNFTLKIRSTKLEDSAMYFCASSAVNAGPNTGELFFGEGSRLTVL.

This clonotype was recorded many times. CDR3 amino acids: CASSEYEKLFF. The CDR3 nucleotides read TGTGCCAGCAGTGAATATGAAAAACTGTTTTTT. The J gene is TRBJ1-4, the V gene TRBV2; D ambiguous. The V and J ends lost 2 bases and 6 bases respectively, with 1 base between them. CDR3 length equals 11 residues. Germline assignment: CDR1 SNHLY and CDR2 FYNNEI.

This clonotype was counted ten times or more. The J gene is TRBJ2-7, the V gene TRBV6-5, with TRBD2 matching 8 bases. The ends lost 0 bases at V and 0 bases at J; junction bases unmatched: 4. The CDR3 spans 16 residues. From germline, CDR1 is MNHEY and CDR2 SVGAGI. Here the CDR3 reads CASSYSGSGNSYEQYF. CDR3 coding DNA: TGTGCCAGCAGTTACTCGGGTAGCGGGAACTCCTACGAGCAGTACTTC.

V usage is TRBV5-1 and J usage is TRBJ2-7; the D gene is possibly TRBD1 (6 bases). V was shortened by 6 bases and J by 11 bases, with 15 bases between the two germline ends. Looked up from germline, CDR1 is SGHRS and CDR2 is YFSETQ. The CDR3 sequence is 11 residues long. The CDR3 nucleotides read TGCGCCAGCACGTCGGGGAACAGGGAGTACTTC. Encoded protein: CASTSGNREYF.

This clonotype was seen many times. The chain employs TRBV28 and TRBJ2-7; 7 bases map to TRBD1. Germline V lookup: CDR1 MDHEN, CDR2 SYDVKM. This CDR3 is 15 amino acids long. V gave up 3 bases and J gave up 1 base; unmatched junction bases: 6. The CDR3 coding sequence is TGTGCCAGCAGTTTCTCGACAGGGCCTTCCTACGAGCAGTACTTC. Protein product: CASSFSTGPSYEQYF.

Comments on this clonotype: At one end the junction does not follow the germline gene, possibly because of a read error. V gene TRBV20-1 combines with J gene TRBJ1-6, with D uncertain. Germline assignment: CDR1 DFQATT and CDR2 SNEGSKA (reference sequence). The CDR3 spans 13 residues. The CDR3 spells CSARELGNSSLHF. The CDR3, as DNA: TGCAGTGCTAGGGAACTGGGGAATTCATCCCTCCACTTT.

About this clonotype itself: A much larger clonotype is one base distant, so this may be a read error. The chain uses TRBV3-1 and TRBJ2-7; 8 nucleotides match TRBD2. The CDR3 contains 13 residues. Germline V gives CDR1 LGHDT, CDR2 YNNKEL (reference sequence). V was clipped by 7 bases and J by 9 bases; unmatched bases: 11. CDR3 in DNA: TGTGCCAGCAAGGCACGGGGGGGGCACGGGCAGTACTTC. Encoded protein: CASKARGGHGQYF.

The table lists this clonotype with many counts. This rearrangement joins TRBV24-1 to TRBJ1-2; no clear D gene. This CDR3 has 12 amino acids. With 1 base removed from V and 7 bases from J, the gap between germline ends came to 6 bases. Germline CDR1 reads KGHDR; CDR2 reads SFDVKD. The chain's CDR3 is CATSDLGSGYTF. DNA of the CDR3: TGTGCCACCAGTGATTTAGGTAGTGGCTACACCTTC.

This clonotype came up many times. The V call is TRBV28, the J call TRBJ2-3, with 7 nucleotides matching TRBD1. Germline V gives CDR1 MDHEN, CDR2 SYDVKM. This CDR3 spans 18 amino acids. V lost 4 bases to trimming and J lost 6 bases; unmatched junction nucleotides: 19. CDR3 amino acids: CASSSAPTGVVSEDTQYF. CDR3 bases: TGTGCCAGCAGTTCCGCTCCTACAGGGGTGGTCAGTGAGGATACGCAGTATTTT.

This clonotype was counted many times. The chain combines TRBV28 with TRBJ2-2; no definite D call. V shed 3 bases and J shed 3 bases, with 14 bases lying between them. Per germline, CDR1 MDHEN and CDR2 SYDVKM. The CDR3 sequence is 16 residues long. The CDR3 DNA is TGTGCCAGCAGTTTCCAACTCCCTTGGGACACCGGGGAGCTGTTTTTT. Translation gives CASSFQLPWDTGELFF.

This clonotype has a count of ten or more. This chain joins TRBV20-1 and TRBJ2-1; a weak D match, TRBD1 (5 bases). V shed 5 bases and J shed 4 bases, with 9 bases lying between them. CDR3 length: 12 amino acids. CDR1 DFQATT and CDR2 SNEGSKA come from the germline V gene (reference sequence). CDR3 bases: TGCAGTGCTCAGGGAAGTTACAATGAGCAGTTCTTC. Its translation: CSAQGSYNEQFF.

This clonotype was seen ten or more times. The chain recombines TRBV5-1 with TRBJ2-1; D ambiguous. Trimming took off 4 bases at V and 2 bases at J, with 10 bases between the two ends. Germline lookup yields CDR1 SGHRS and CDR2 YFSETQ. The CDR3 loop spans 14 amino acids. This CDR3 reads CASSGHSPYNEQFF. In nucleotides, the CDR3 is TGCGCCAGCAGCGGGCATTCGCCCTACAATGAGCAGTTCTTC.

There are a few counts of this clonotype. V is TRBV7-9 and J is TRBJ2-1, with D maybe TRBD2 (6 bases). The CDR3 sequence is 15 residues long. The V end lost 5 bases, the J end lost 4 bases, and 15 bases lay between the germline ends. CDR1 is SEHNR, CDR2 FQNEAQ, per germline (reference sequence). The CDR3 nucleotides read TGTGCCAGCAGCCCCTCGCGGGACGAATACAATGAGCAGTTCTTC. This encodes CASSPSRDEYNEQFF.

In this sample, this clonotype turned up many times. The gene calls are TRBV5-1 and TRBJ2-2; possibly TRBD2 for D (6 bases). Germline values: CDR1 SGHRS, CDR2 YFSETQ. V was trimmed by 4 bases and J by 4 bases, leaving 11 bases between them. The CDR3 is 14 residues long. This CDR3 reads CASSPWTTTGELFF. The CDR3, as DNA: TGCGCCAGCAGCCCCTGGACTACCACCGGGGAGCTGTTTTTT.

This clonotype was counted many times. The rearrangement joins TRBV20-1 to TRBJ2-7, with 7 bases identical to TRBD1. V lost 3 bases to trimming and J lost 5 bases; unmatched junction nucleotides: 4. Germline loops: CDR1 DFQATT, CDR2 SNEGSKA (reference sequence). This CDR3 has 12 amino acids. The CDR3, as DNA: TGCAGTGCTAGTAGCACAGGGGACGAGCAGTACTTC. This gives the protein CSASSTGDEQYF.

The table lists this clonotype with a few counts. An end of the junction differs from the germline gene, which may be a read error. V gene TRBV7-7 combines with J gene TRBJ2-1; D remains unclear. This CDR3 has 13 amino acids. Per germline, CDR1 SSHAT and CDR2 FNYEAQ (reference sequence). CDR3 DNA sequence: TGTGCTAGCAGCTTATCCCCTAGCAATGAGCAGTTCTTC. Translating gives CASSLSPSNEQFF.

This clonotype was observed at least ten times. This sequence joins TRBV4-1 and TRBJ2-1; D remains unclear. V was cut by 3 bases and J by 0 bases, with 18 bases left in between. Germline values: CDR1 MGHRA, CDR2 YSYEKL. This CDR3 comprises 18 residues. The CDR3 DNA reads as TGCGCCAGCAGCCAGGGGATTGAACGGCGTAGCTCCTACAATGAGCAGTTCTTC. Translating gives CASSQGIERRSSYNEQFF.

This clonotype was recorded at least ten times. CDR3 nucleotide sequence: TGTGCCAGCAGCTTAGTCCCGGGCCCGCCACGTTACGAGCAGTACTTC. It encodes CASSLVPGPPRYEQYF. The chain links TRBV11-3 to TRBJ2-7, with D unresolved. CDR1 is SGHNT, CDR2 YENEEA, per germline. Trimming left V 1 base short and J 4 bases short, with 17 bases between. The CDR3 extends over 16 amino acids.

V and J are TRBV24-1 and TRBJ2-1; D is possibly TRBD1 (6 bases). V lost 3 bases, J lost 9 bases, and 14 bases lay in between. The V gene's germline CDR1 is KGHDR and CDR2 SFDVKD. The CDR3 consists of 14 residues. The CDR3 nucleotides read TGTGCCACCAGTGATACAACAGGGAACTTTGAGCAGTTCTTC. Its translation is CATSDTTGNFEQFF.

This clonotype was seen repeatedly, ten times or more. In DNA form, the CDR3 reads TGTGCCAGCCGCCGATACTACAATGAGCAGTTCTTC. Amino acids: CASRRYYNEQFF. J is TRBJ2-1 and V is TRBV28; no clear D gene. The CDR3 length is 12 residues. Germline V gene lookup returns CDR1 MDHEN and CDR2 SYDVKM. The germline V and J ends were trimmed by 8 bases and 3 bases, with 8 bases remaining between them. Drawing the rest from reference TRBV28 and TRBJ2-1, the complete variable domain is DVKVTQSSRYLVKRTGEKVFLECVQDMDHENMFWYRQDPGLGLRLIYFSYDVKMKEKGDIPEGYSVSREKKERFSLILESASTNQTSMYLCASRRYYNEQFFGPGTRLTVL.

This clonotype has ten or more counts. V and J are TRBV20-1 and TRBJ2-1; no clear D. Germline V gives CDR1 DFQATT, CDR2 SNEGSKA (reference sequence). The CDR3 contains 15 residues. V lost 3 bases, J lost 3 bases, and 15 bases lay in between. The CDR3 is CSASRTMQRYNEQFF. The CDR3 bases are TGCAGTGCTAGCCGGACCATGCAGCGCTACAATGAGCAGTTCTTC.

This chain links TRBV19 with TRBJ2-3, with 7 nucleotides matching TRBD2. This CDR3 contains 16 residues. The V and J ends lost 4 bases and 0 bases, in that order; junction bases with no gene match: 7. Germline assignment: CDR1 LNHDA and CDR2 SQIVND (reference sequence). This CDR3 is CASSTNSGSSTDTQYF. As DNA, the CDR3 is TGTGCCAGTAGTACCAATAGCGGGTCCAGCACAGATACGCAGTATTTT.

This clonotype showed up many times. The chain carries TRBV7-8 and TRBJ2-5, with D tentatively TRBD1 or TRBD2 (6 bases each). V lost 2 bases, J lost 4 bases, and 11 bases lay in between. Germline V CDR1 and CDR2: SGHVS, FQNEAQ. CDR3 length: 14 residues. CDR3: CASSLRGAGETQYF. The DNA for the CDR3 is TGTGCCAGCAGCTTAAGGGGGGCGGGAGAGACCCAGTACTTC.

This clonotype was counted many times. The V and J genes are TRBV28 and TRBJ2-3; D ambiguous. The CDR3 runs 12 residues. Germline CDR1 is MDHEN and CDR2 is SYDVKM. Trimming left V 6 bases short and J 6 bases short, with 10 bases between. CDR3 nucleotide sequence: TGTGCCAGCAGCTCTCCCGCCGATACGCAGTATTTT. Translating gives CASSSPADTQYF.